Below are 26 T cell receptor beta chains sequenced from a single sample in a study of cytomegalovirus exposure and HLA in healthy donors. Use of 60 Vbeta and 13 Jbeta primers characterized the PCR. Assay used: immunoSEQ multiplex PCR; TCRdb lists only in-frame clones, some missing. The sample lists approximately 110,000 clones, approximately 81% occurring once. The sample comprised PBMCs. The receptors stem from a man younger than 45 in good health and CMV-seronegative.

There are a few counts of this clone. The chain carries TRBV5-6 and TRBJ1-1; D ambiguous. V lost 0 bases, J lost 4 bases, and 10 bases lay in between. Germline CDR1 reads SGHDT; CDR2 reads YYEEEE. CDR3 size: 14 residues. The CDR3 nucleotides are TGTGCCAGCAGCTTGGCCGGAGGGTCCACTGAAGCTTTCTTT. This sequence encodes CASSLAGGSTEAFF.

J is TRBJ1-1 and V is TRBV19; tentatively, D is TRBD1 (5 bases). Germline-derived CDR1 and CDR2 are LNHDA and SQIVND (reference sequence). Trimming cost V 4 bases and J 0 bases, with 18 bases left between them. The length of the CDR3 is 17 residues. The CDR3 sequence: CASSTRFGRQMNTEAFF. DNA of the CDR3: TGTGCCAGTAGTACGCGGTTTGGTAGACAGATGAACACTGAAGCTTTCTTT.

CDR3 sequence (DNA): TGTGCCAGCAGTGAAGAGACACTCCAGCATTTT. It translates to CASSEETLQHF. The chain employs TRBV6-1 and TRBJ1-5; D is unresolved. The germline V gene encodes CDR1 MNHNS and CDR2 SASEGT. V was shortened by 1 base and J by 12 bases, with 7 bases between the two germline ends. The CDR3 has 11 residues.

The rearrangement links TRBV6-4 to TRBJ2-4; 7 bases map to TRBD1. Trimming at V came to 5 bases and at J to 8 bases, leaving 6 bases not matched to a gene. CDR1 and CDR2 (germline): MRHNA, SNTAGT. The CDR3 has 13 residues. The DNA for the CDR3 is TGTGCCAGCAGTTTCCGGGACAGTGACATTCAGTACTTC. Protein sequence: CASSFRDSDIQYF.

The rearrangement links TRBV5-1 to TRBJ2-2, with 9 nucleotides matching TRBD2. The CDR3 consists of 16 residues. Looked up from germline, CDR1 is SGHRS and CDR2 is YFSETQ. J gave up 4 bases and V 0 bases, and 4 bases lay outside the gene matches. The CDR3 sequence is CASSLGGRAVTGELFF. The CDR3 coding sequence is TGCGCCAGCAGCTTGGGCGGGAGGGCCGTCACCGGGGAGCTGTTTTTT.

The V and J genes are TRBV21-1 and TRBJ2-5; the table's TRBD1 call for D was not verified on the DNA. TRBV21-1 is tagged as a pseudogene. CDR3 length: 13 amino acids. Here the CDR3 reads CAGPNGTEETQHF. DNA of the CDR3: TGTGCCGGACCAAACGGGACAGAAGAGACCCAGCACTTC.

The chain recombines TRBV23-1 with TRBJ2-6, with D unresolved. TRBV23-1 is an open reading frame, and its role is uncertain. The CDR3 has 12 amino acids. Trimming took 0 bases from V and 12 from J, leaving 6 bases between them. CDR3 bases: TGCGCCAGCAGTCAATCGAAAGCCGTCCTGACTTTC. Protein sequence: CASSQSKAVLTF.

This chain joins TRBV7-9 and TRBJ2-5; possible D gene TRBD1, 6 bases. CDR1 SEHNR and CDR2 FQNEAQ come from the germline V gene (reference sequence). Trimming removed 5 bases at V and 5 bases at J, with 15 bases between. The CDR3 totals 14 residues. CDR3 coding DNA: TGTGCCAGCAGCGCAGAAGGGGGTCAGGAGACCCAGTACTTC. Encoded protein: CASSAEGGQETQYF.

The rearrangement uses TRBV4-3 and TRBJ2-3, with 7 bases matching TRBD2. J gave up 4 bases and V 1 base, and 8 bases lay outside the gene matches. CDR1 LGHNA and CDR2 YSLEER come from the germline V gene. This CDR3 has 16 residues. The CDR3 sequence is CASSQGGGRGADTQYF. The CDR3 DNA reads TGCGCCAGCAGCCAAGGGGGCGGGAGAGGGGCAGATACGCAGTATTTT.

The rearrangement links TRBV4-3 to TRBJ2-7; 11 bases line up with TRBD2. Germline V gene lookup returns CDR1 LGHNA and CDR2 YSLEER. CDR3 length: 16 residues. With V trimmed by 0 bases and J by 4 bases, 5 bases remained unmatched. CDR3 amino acids: CASSQDRASGRYEQYF. CDR3 in DNA: TGCGCCAGCAGCCAAGATAGGGCTAGCGGGAGGTACGAGCAGTACTTC.

The genes are TRBV15 and TRBJ2-4; the D is unclear. The CDR3 is 15 residues long. CDR1 is LNHNV, CDR2 YYDKDF, per germline (reference sequence). V was pared by 0 bases and J by 5 bases, with 11 bases between. CDR3 nucleotide sequence: TGTGCCACCAGCAGAGATCCCCGTACAGAAAACATTCAGTACTTC. Translated, it gives CATSRDPRTENIQYF.

The rearrangement joins TRBV10-3 to TRBJ1-1; D remains ambiguous. Trimming stripped 4 bases from V and 3 bases from J, with 12 bases between. The CDR3 has 14 amino acids. Germline V lookup: CDR1 ENHRY, CDR2 SYGVKD. In nucleotides, the CDR3 is TGTGCCATCAGTGTTAACCCGGAGGACACTGAAGCTTTCTTT. Protein sequence: CAISVNPEDTEAFF.

This clone was recorded a few times. The gene calls are TRBV6-1 and TRBJ1-2, with D hard to call. The CDR3 extends over 15 amino acids. Trimming took 2 bases from V and 0 from J, leaving 10 bases between them. Germline CDR1 is MNHNS and CDR2 is SASEGT. The CDR3 DNA is TGTGCCAGCAGTGAACTACGGGGAGCTAACTATGGCTACACCTTC. As protein: CASSELRGANYGYTF.

V is TRBV10-3 and J is TRBJ1-2; 8 bases match TRBD1. The V gene's germline CDR1 is ENHRY and CDR2 SYGVKD. V shed 2 bases and J 8 bases; nucleotides not matched to a gene: 7. The CDR3 spans 14 residues. For the CDR3, the DNA is TGTGCCATCAGTGAGGTAGACAGGGGAGAGGGCTACACCTTC. Protein product: CAISEVDRGEGYTF.

This sequence joins TRBV5-6 and TRBJ2-5; a possible D gene is TRBD2 (6 bases). Germline values: CDR1 SGHDT, CDR2 YYEEEE. Between the trimmed V and J ends, which lost 1 base and 4 bases, there was a span of 11 bases. The CDR3 loop spans 14 amino acids. In nucleotides, the CDR3 is TGTGCCAGCAGCTTGAGGGCGGGACGAGAGACCCAGTACTTC. It is translated as CASSLRAGRETQYF.

This clone has a handful of counts. This chain connects TRBV4-3 to TRBJ1-1; D remains ambiguous. CDR3 length: 19 amino acids. The germline V and J ends were trimmed by 0 bases and 1 base, with 21 bases remaining between them. The V gene's germline CDR1 is LGHNA and CDR2 YSLEER. The CDR3 nucleotides are TGCGCCAGCAGCCAAGATTACTGGGGTATGACCGGGGAGAACACTGAAGCTTTCTTT. Protein product: CASSQDYWGMTGENTEAFF.

This clone was recorded once. V gene TRBV19 combines with J gene TRBJ2-5; 10 nucleotides match TRBD2. This CDR3 comprises 17 residues. CDR1 LNHDA and CDR2 SQIVND come from the germline V gene (reference sequence). After removal of 2 bases from V and 4 bases from J, the junction contained 10 bases not matched to a gene. The CDR3 DNA is TGTGCCAGTAGTATAACCAGCGGGGGGGCCCAGGTAGAGACCCAGTACTTC. This sequence encodes CASSITSGGAQVETQYF.

The CDR3 reads CASTKGTGSTYEQYF. The CDR3, as DNA: TGTGCCAGCACCAAAGGGACAGGCAGCACCTACGAGCAGTACTTC. The rearrangement joins TRBV2 to TRBJ2-7; 8 bases line up with TRBD1. The J segment lost 2 bases and the V segment lost 7 bases, leaving 10 bases of the junction unmatched. The germline V gene has CDR1 SNHLY and CDR2 FYNNEI. The length of the CDR3 is 15 residues.

The J gene is TRBJ2-5, the V gene TRBV29-1, with a possible D match to TRBD2 (7 bases). This CDR3 region has 12 residues. CDR1 is SQVTM and CDR2 is ANQGSEA in the germline V gene. V was cut by 6 bases and J by 4 bases, with 12 bases left in between. The CDR3 DNA reads as TGCAGCGTGAGGGGGGGAGTAGAGACCCAGTACTTC. Amino acid sequence: CSVRGGVETQYF.

V and J are TRBV7-8 and TRBJ2-2; TRBD2 might be the D (5 bases). CDR1 SGHVS and CDR2 FQNEAQ come from the germline V gene. The CDR3 sequence is 16 residues long. Between the trimmed V and J ends, which lost 1 base and 3 bases, there was a span of 12 bases. The CDR3 DNA follows: TGTGCCAGCAGCTTAGTGAGGGATGCGGACACCGGGGAGCTGTTTTTT. It encodes CASSLVRDADTGELFF.

The chain employs TRBV28 and TRBJ2-3; TRBD1 might be the D (6 bases). V gave up 4 bases and J gave up 1 base, with 27 bases separating them. The length of the CDR3 is 20 residues. The germline V gene has CDR1 MDHEN and CDR2 SYDVKM. For the CDR3, the DNA is TGTGCCAGCAGTTGTCCGAACCCGGACCCCATCGAGGGGGGCACAGATACGCAGTATTTT. Encoded protein: CASSCPNPDPIEGGTDTQYF.

This rearrangement joins TRBV15 to TRBJ1-4; D gene ambiguous. The germline CDR1 and CDR2 sequences are LNHNV and YYDKDF (reference sequence). The CDR3 totals 16 residues. The V end lost 1 base, the J end lost 1 base, and 10 bases lay between the germline ends. The CDR3 DNA sequence: TGTGCCACCAGCAGAGTGGCGCAGCGAACTAATGAAAAACTGTTTTTT. Translating gives CATSRVAQRTNEKLFF.

The rearrangement joins TRBV4-3 to TRBJ1-1; D is uncertain. V lost 2 bases and J lost 0, with 10 bases in between. The germline V gene encodes CDR1 LGHNA and CDR2 YSLEER. The CDR3 has 15 residues. This CDR3 is CASSQWAQMNTEAFF. The CDR3 DNA sequence: TGCGCCAGCAGCCAATGGGCTCAGATGAACACTGAAGCTTTCTTT.

The count of this clone is one. The chain uses TRBV19 and TRBJ2-6; 7 bases are a match to TRBD1. J was trimmed by 2 bases and V by 2 bases; bases with no gene match: 6. The CDR3 consists of 17 residues. CDR1 is LNHDA, CDR2 SQIVND, per germline (reference sequence). CDR3 coding DNA: TGTGCCAGTAGTATAAAATCAGGGACAGCTGGGGCCAACGTCCTGACTTTC. It translates to CASSIKSGTAGANVLTF.

The chain links TRBV7-6 to TRBJ2-5, with 8 nucleotides matching TRBD2. From germline, CDR1 is SGHVS and CDR2 FNYEAQ. CDR3 length equals 16 residues. V lost 4 bases, J lost 1 base, and 8 bases stayed unmatched. CDR3 sequence (DNA): TGTGCCAGCAGCTCATATAGCGGGGCAACCCAAGAGACCCAGTACTTC. Amino acids: CASSSYSGATQETQYF.

The CDR3 here is CSVSGILAKNIQYF. The CDR3 region has the DNA TGCAGCGTTTCGGGGATTCTAGCCAAAAACATTCAGTACTTC. V usage is TRBV29-1 and J usage is TRBJ2-4; possible D gene TRBD2, 5 bases. In germline, CDR1 is SQVTM, CDR2 ANQGSEA. Trimming removed 5 bases at V and 0 bases at J, with 11 bases between. The CDR3 has 14 amino acids. The whole variable domain, remainder taken from reference TRBV29-1 and TRBJ2-4, is SAVISQKPSRDICQRGTSLTIQCQVDSQVTMMFWYRQQPGQSLTLIATANQGSEATYESGFVIDKFPISRPNLTFSTLTVSNMSPEDSSIYLCSVSGILAKNIQYFGAGTRLSVL.